This T cell receptor (beta chain) was captured by sequencing in a study of T cells in Graves' hyperthyroidism and ophthalmopathy. This CDR3 has 13 amino acids. V lost 5 bases to trimming and J lost 2 bases, with 9 bases between them. Per germline, CDR1 KGHDR and CDR2 SFDVKD. RNA transcripts provided the source from which TCR beta CDR3 regions were amplified. When the TCR CDR3 underwent first-round RT-PCR, the HTBI primer set was used. TCRdb re-analysed the multiplex PCR reads in MiXCR, keeping a single row per CDR3 protein. Altogether hundreds of thousands of distinct CDR3 sequences are present, about a sixth being singletons, with the ten largest covering about 51%. Regarding the study as a whole: For ophthalmopathy, model prediction preceded onset by a median 6.5 months.

For this clonotype: Antigen specificity is unknown.

A 10 ml volume of fresh peripheral blood provided the PBMCs. The receptor's source is a woman aged 60 to 75 with Graves' ophthalmopathy. Specimen: blood. The chain links TRBV24-1 to TRBJ2-7; no clear D gene. The CDR3 sequence: CATSGAPTYEQYF. DNA for the CDR3: TGTGCCACCAGTGGGGCACCAACCTACGAGCAGTACTTC.